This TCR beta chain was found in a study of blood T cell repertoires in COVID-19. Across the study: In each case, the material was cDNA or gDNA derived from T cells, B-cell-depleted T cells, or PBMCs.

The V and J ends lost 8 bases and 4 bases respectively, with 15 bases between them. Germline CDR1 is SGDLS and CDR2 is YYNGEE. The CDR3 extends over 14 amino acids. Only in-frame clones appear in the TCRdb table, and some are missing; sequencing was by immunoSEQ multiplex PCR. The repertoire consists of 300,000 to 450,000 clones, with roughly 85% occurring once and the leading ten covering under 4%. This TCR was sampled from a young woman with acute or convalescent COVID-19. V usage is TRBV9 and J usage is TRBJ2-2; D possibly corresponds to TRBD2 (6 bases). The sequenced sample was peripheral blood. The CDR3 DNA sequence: TGTGCCAGGATGAGGAGGGGTGCCACCGGGGAGCTGTTTTTT. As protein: CARMRRGATGELFF.